The 19 T cell receptor beta chains below come from one sample, sequenced in a study of graft-versus-host responses after intestinal transplantation. Profiled with immunoSEQ multiplex PCR; TCRdb holds only in-frame clones, not every one. The sample lists approximately 79,000 clones; about four fifths were seen once. These TCRs' antigens remain unknown. The sequencing here drew on unstimulated CD4+ T cells sorted from spleen or lymph node cells, taken before intestinal transplant. The origin of the receptors is a human donor who received an intestinal transplant.

This clone was detected a few times. The chain carries TRBV7-9 and TRBJ2-1; possibly TRBD1 for D (6 bases). The germline V gene has CDR1 SEHNR and CDR2 FQNEAQ (reference sequence). V was clipped by 5 bases and J by 2 bases, with 13 bases between them. The CDR3 runs to 15 residues. For the CDR3, the DNA is TGTGCCAGCAGCCCAGACAGGCTGACCTACAATGAGCAGTTCTTC. Residues: CASSPDRLTYNEQFF. The variable domain in full, completed from reference TRBV7-9 and TRBJ2-1, reads DTGVSQNPRHKITKRGQNVTFRCDPISEHNRLYWYRQTLGQGPEFLTYFQNEAQLEKSRLLSDRFSAERPKGSFSTLEIQRTEQGDSAMYLCASSPDRLTYNEQFFGPGTRLTVL.

CDR3 residues: CASRVTAQGNYGYTF. The CDR3 bases are TGCGCCAGTCGGGTGACCGCACAGGGGAACTATGGCTACACCTTC. The chain combines TRBV5-1 with TRBJ1-2, with TRBD1 identical over 7 bases. Unmatched junction bases numbered 12, after V lost 8 bases and J lost 2 bases. Germline V lookup: CDR1 SGHRS, CDR2 YFSETQ. The length of the CDR3 is 15 residues.

The sample holds one count of this clone. CDR3 nucleotide sequence: TGTGCCAGCAGCCTACTCAGGCGTGAAGCTTTCTTT. Protein: CASSLLRREAFF. The chain links TRBV7-9 to TRBJ1-1, with unresolved D. The ends were cut back, 5 bases at V and 7 bases at J, with 11 bases in the middle. Germline V CDR1 and CDR2: SEHNR, FQNEAQ (reference sequence). This CDR3 comprises 12 residues.

This chain links TRBV2 with TRBJ2-5; 8 bases map to TRBD1. Gene TRBJ2-7 matches the end of the DNA better, so the J call may be wrong. The germline CDR1 and CDR2 sequences are SNHLY and FYNNEI. CDR3 length: 13 amino acids. The CDR3 loop reads CASTGQGRSEQYF. As DNA, the CDR3 is TGTGCCAGCACCGGACAGGGTAGAAGCGAGCAGTACTTC.

The chain has TRBV11-3 and TRBJ2-7; 7 bases line up with TRBD1. Germline-derived CDR1 and CDR2 are SGHNT and YENEEA. This CDR3 spans 14 amino acids. Trimming cost V 4 bases and J 5 bases; bases outside gene matches: 8. The CDR3: CASSSDRSMHEQYF. CDR3 DNA sequence: TGTGCCAGCAGCTCGGACAGGTCAATGCACGAGCAGTACTTC.

The V gene is TRBV5-1, the J gene TRBJ1-1; no clear D gene. V was shortened by 0 bases and J by 6 bases, with 9 bases between the two germline ends. From germline, CDR1 is SGHRS and CDR2 YFSETQ. The CDR3 spans 13 residues. CDR3 bases: TGCGCCAGCAGCTTGGTTATCCGGGCTGAAGCTTTCTTT. Translation: CASSLVIRAEAFF.

This rearrangement joins TRBV2 to TRBJ2-7; 7 nucleotides match TRBD1. The CDR3 loop spans 14 amino acids. Trimming removed 6 bases from V and 2 bases from J; junction bases left unmatched: 7. Germline lookup yields CDR1 SNHLY and CDR2 FYNNEI. The CDR3 sequence is CASSGQVLPYEQYF. DNA for the CDR3: TGTGCCAGCAGCGGACAGGTTCTTCCCTACGAGCAGTACTTC. Supplemented by reference TRBV2 and TRBJ2-7, the full variable domain reads EPEVTQTPSHQVTQMGQEVILRCVPISNHLYFYWYRQILGQKVEFLVSFYNNEISEKSEIFDDQFSVERPDGSNFTLKIRSTKLEDSAMYFCASSGQVLPYEQYFGPGTRLTVT.

The V call is TRBV5-6, the J call TRBJ2-3; 9 positions agree with TRBD2. The V gene end was trimmed by 4 bases and the J gene end by 3 bases; junction bases not matched to a gene: 9. CDR1 and CDR2 (germline): SGHDT, YYEEEE. The CDR3 length is 16 residues. DNA for the CDR3: TGTGCCAGCAGCACCGTGCGGGGGGGCTTTACAGATACGCAGTATTTT. This codes for CASSTVRGGFTDTQYF.

V gene TRBV6-5 combines with J gene TRBJ2-2; 8 nucleotides align to TRBD1. V lost 4 bases and J lost 4; bases outside the gene matches: 2. Germline CDR1 reads MNHEY; CDR2 reads SVGAGI. This CDR3 region has 14 residues. The CDR3 here is CASSLTGATGELFF. The CDR3 DNA reads TGTGCCAGCAGTTTGACAGGGGCCACCGGGGAGCTGTTTTTT.

The rearrangement uses TRBV11-1 and TRBJ2-7; D perhaps matches TRBD1 (5 bases). Germline V gene data show CDR1 as SGHAT and CDR2 as FQDESV (reference sequence). CDR3 length equals 15 residues. The V end was cut by 6 bases, the J end by 0 bases, with 15 bases between. CDR3 coding DNA: TGTGCCAGCAGAATTGGGCAGGGTGGCTCCTACGAGCAGTACTTC. Amino acid sequence: CASRIGQGGSYEQYF.

The chain joins TRBV25-1 to TRBJ2-7; TRBD2 is a possible D gene (5 bases). Germline assignment: CDR1 MGHDK and CDR2 SYGVNS. The CDR3 runs to 14 residues. Trimming removed 2 bases at V and 3 bases at J, with 11 bases between. For the CDR3, the DNA is TGTGCCAGCAGTGAAGGCGGAGCGGTCTACGAGCAGTACTTC. Amino acid sequence: CASSEGGAVYEQYF.

The chain employs TRBV7-3 and TRBJ1-6; D remains ambiguous. Per germline, CDR1 SGHTA and CDR2 FQGTGA. The CDR3 covers 13 residues. Trimming pared 1 base from V and 8 bases from J, leaving 6 bases between. This chain's CDR3 is CASSLRAHSPLHF. CDR3 in DNA: TGTGCCAGCAGCTTAAGGGCTCATTCACCCCTCCACTTT.

This clone appeared a few times. Written as DNA, the CDR3 is TGTGCCAGCAGCTTGAGGCCCTCTGGAAACACCATATATTTT. This translates into CASSLRPSGNTIYF. V is TRBV7-8 and J is TRBJ1-3; D is undetermined. The V gene lost 3 bases and the J gene lost 0 bases, with 6 bases spanning the gap. Germline loops: CDR1 SGHVS, CDR2 FQNEAQ. CDR3 size: 14 residues.

This clone was seen a single time. This sequence joins TRBV6-1 and TRBJ2-1; TRBD1 matches at 7 bases. V lost 0 bases, J lost 11 bases, and 7 bases stayed unmatched. The CDR3 spans 14 residues. Germline CDR1 reads MNHNS; CDR2 reads SASEGT. CDR3 amino acids: CASSEARLTGKQFF. CDR3 in DNA: TGTGCCAGCAGTGAAGCCCGACTGACAGGGAAGCAGTTCTTC.

V is TRBV13 and J is TRBJ2-3, with D unresolved. The germline CDR1 and CDR2 sequences are PRHDT and FYEKMQ (reference sequence). V lost 4 bases, J lost 0 bases, and 5 bases lay in between. The CDR3 covers 13 residues. This CDR3 is CASSSLSTDTQYF. In DNA form, the CDR3 reads TGTGCCAGCAGCTCCCTTAGCACAGATACGCAGTATTTT.

The chain couples TRBV9 to TRBJ2-1, with 14 bases fitting TRBD2. The ends lost 0 bases at V and 10 bases at J; junction bases unmatched: 3. The germline CDR1 and CDR2 sequences are SGDLS and YYNGEE. The CDR3 runs to 15 residues. Here the CDR3 DNA reads TGTGCCAGCAGCGTAGAGGGACTAGCGGGAGTAGAGCAGTTCTTC. This encodes CASSVEGLAGVEQFF.

The chain has TRBV6-1 and TRBJ1-1, with 8 bases lining up with TRBD1. The CDR3 loop spans 13 amino acids. V lost 5 bases, J lost 4 bases, and 3 bases stayed unmatched. Germline lookup yields CDR1 MNHNS and CDR2 SASEGT. DNA for the CDR3: TGTGCCAGCAGTAGGACAGGGATCACTGAAGCTTTCTTT. This encodes CASSRTGITEAFF.

The rearrangement joins TRBV6-1 to TRBJ2-5; maybe TRBD2 (5 bases). Germline V gives CDR1 MNHNS, CDR2 SASEGT. V lost 4 bases to trimming and J lost 5 bases, with 14 bases between them. The CDR3 has 14 amino acids. CDR3 amino acids: CASSVGGPRETQYF. CDR3 DNA: TGTGCCAGCAGTGTGGGCGGGCCTCGGGAGACCCAGTACTTC.

The V and J genes are TRBV1 and TRBJ1-3; TRBD1, the table's D call, lacks a check against the DNA. TRBV1 is annotated as a pseudogene. CDR3 length: 12 amino acids. The CDR3 nucleotides are TGCACCACAGGGGTCTCTGGAAACACCATATATTTT. This translates into CTTGVSGNTIYF.